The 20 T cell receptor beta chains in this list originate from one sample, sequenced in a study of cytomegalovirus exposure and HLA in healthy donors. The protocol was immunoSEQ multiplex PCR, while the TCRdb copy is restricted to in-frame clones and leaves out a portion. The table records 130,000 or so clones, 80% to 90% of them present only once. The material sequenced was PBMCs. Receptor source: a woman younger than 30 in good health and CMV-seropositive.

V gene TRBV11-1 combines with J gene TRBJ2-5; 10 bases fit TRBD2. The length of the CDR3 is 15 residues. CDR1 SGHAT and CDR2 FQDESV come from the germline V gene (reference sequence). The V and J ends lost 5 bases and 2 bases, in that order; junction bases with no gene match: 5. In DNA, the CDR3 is TGTGCCAGCAGCAGCGGGGGGGCGGGGCAAGAGACCCAGTACTTC. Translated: CASSSGGAGQETQYF.

CDR3 nucleotides: TGTGCCAGCAGTTACTCGGGCTTGTTAGCGGGTTACGAGCAGTACTTC. This codes for CASSYSGLLAGYEQYF. V and J are TRBV6-5 and TRBJ2-7; 7 bases map to TRBD2. Losses at the gene ends were 0 bases for V and 4 bases for J; bases not matched to a gene: 9. CDR1 and CDR2 (germline): MNHEY, SVGAGI. CDR3 length: 16 amino acids.

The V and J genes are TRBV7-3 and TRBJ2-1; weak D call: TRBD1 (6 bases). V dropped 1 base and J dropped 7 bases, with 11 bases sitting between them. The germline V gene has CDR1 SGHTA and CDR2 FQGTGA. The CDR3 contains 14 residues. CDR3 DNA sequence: TGTGCCAGCAGCTTAAGCGCAGGGGCGAATGAGCAGTTCTTC. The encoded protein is CASSLSAGANEQFF.

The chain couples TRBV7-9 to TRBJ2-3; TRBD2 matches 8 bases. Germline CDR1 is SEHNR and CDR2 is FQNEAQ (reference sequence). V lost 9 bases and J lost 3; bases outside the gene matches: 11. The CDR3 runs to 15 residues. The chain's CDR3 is CASKAGGSWTDTQYF. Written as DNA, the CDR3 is TGTGCCAGTAAGGCGGGGGGCTCTTGGACAGATACGCAGTATTTT.

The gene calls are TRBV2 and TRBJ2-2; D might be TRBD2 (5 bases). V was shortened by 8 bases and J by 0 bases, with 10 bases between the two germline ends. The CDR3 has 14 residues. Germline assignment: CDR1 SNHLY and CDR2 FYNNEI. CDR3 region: CASRTGPNTGELFF. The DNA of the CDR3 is TGTGCCAGCCGGACTGGACCGAACACCGGGGAGCTGTTTTTT. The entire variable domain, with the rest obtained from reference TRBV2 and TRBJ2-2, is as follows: EPEVTQTPSHQVTQMGQEVILRCVPISNHLYFYWYRQILGQKVEFLVSFYNNEISEKSEIFDDQFSVERPDGSNFTLKIRSTKLEDSAMYFCASRTGPNTGELFFGEGSRLTVL.

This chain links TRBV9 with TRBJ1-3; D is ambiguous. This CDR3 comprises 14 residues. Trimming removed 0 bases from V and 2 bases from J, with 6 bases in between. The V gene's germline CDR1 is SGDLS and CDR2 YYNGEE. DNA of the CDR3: TGTGCCAGCAGCGTAGGCGGGACTGGAAACACCATATATTTT. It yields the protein CASSVGGTGNTIYF.

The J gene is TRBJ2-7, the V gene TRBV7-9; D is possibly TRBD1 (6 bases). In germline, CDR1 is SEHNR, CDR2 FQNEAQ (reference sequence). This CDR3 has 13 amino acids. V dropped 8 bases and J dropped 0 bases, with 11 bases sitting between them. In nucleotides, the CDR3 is TGTGCCAGCCAACAGGGCCGCTCCTACGAGCAGTACTTC. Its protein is CASQQGRSYEQYF.

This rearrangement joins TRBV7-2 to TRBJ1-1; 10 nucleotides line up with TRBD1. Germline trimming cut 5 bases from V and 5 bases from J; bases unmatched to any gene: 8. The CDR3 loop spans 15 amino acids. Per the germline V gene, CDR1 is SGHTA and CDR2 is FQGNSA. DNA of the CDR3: TGTGCCAGCAGCCCCGGGACAGGGGCCGCTACTGAAGCTTTCTTT. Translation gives CASSPGTGAATEAFF.

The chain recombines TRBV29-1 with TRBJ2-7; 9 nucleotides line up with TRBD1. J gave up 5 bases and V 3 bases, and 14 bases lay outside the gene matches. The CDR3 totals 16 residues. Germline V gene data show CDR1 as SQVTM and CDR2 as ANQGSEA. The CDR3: CSVEGDRASMDNEQYF. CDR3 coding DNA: TGCAGCGTTGAGGGGGACAGGGCCTCAATGGACAACGAGCAGTACTTC.

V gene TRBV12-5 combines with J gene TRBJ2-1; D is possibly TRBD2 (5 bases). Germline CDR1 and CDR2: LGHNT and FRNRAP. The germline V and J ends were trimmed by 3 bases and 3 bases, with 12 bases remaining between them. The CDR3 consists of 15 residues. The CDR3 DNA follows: TGTGCTAGTGGTTTCGGACTCCCGAACTACAATGAGCAGTTCTTC. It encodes CASGFGLPNYNEQFF.

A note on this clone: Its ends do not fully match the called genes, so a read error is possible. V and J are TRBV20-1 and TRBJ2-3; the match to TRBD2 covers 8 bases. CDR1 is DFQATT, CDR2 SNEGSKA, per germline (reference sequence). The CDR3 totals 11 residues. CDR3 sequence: CSARGPGLVDF. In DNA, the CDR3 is TGCAGTGCTAGAGGGCCGGGACTAGTAGATTTT.

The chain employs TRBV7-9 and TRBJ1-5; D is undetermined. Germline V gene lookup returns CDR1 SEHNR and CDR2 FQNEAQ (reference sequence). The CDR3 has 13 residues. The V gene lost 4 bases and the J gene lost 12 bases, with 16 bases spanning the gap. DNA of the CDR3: TGTGCCAGCAGCTCCGCTATTTTTATTGGCCAGCATTTT. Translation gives CASSSAIFIGQHF.

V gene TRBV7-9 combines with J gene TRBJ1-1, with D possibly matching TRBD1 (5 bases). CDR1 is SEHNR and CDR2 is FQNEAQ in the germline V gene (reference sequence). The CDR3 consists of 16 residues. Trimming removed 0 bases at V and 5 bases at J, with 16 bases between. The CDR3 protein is CASSLAKGPRETEAFF. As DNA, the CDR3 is TGTGCCAGCAGCTTAGCGAAGGGTCCCAGGGAAACTGAAGCTTTCTTT.

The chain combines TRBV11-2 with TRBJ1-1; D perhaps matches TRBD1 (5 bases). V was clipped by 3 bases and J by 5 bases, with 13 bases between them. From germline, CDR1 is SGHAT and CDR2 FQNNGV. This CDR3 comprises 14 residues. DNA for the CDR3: TGTGCCAGCAGCTTGTCCGCGGGGGGGACTGAAGCTTTCTTT. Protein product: CASSLSAGGTEAFF.

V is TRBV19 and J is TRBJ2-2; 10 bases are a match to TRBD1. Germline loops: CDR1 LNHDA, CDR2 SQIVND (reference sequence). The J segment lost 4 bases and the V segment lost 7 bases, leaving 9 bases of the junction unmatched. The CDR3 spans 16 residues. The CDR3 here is CASNYSGQGSTGELFF. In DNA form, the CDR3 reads TGTGCCAGTAATTACTCGGGACAGGGGAGCACCGGGGAGCTGTTTTTT.

The CDR3 DNA reads as TGTGCCATTTCGACAGGGACGGGAAAACTGTTTTTT. It codes for CAISTGTGKLFF. The V gene is TRBV28, the J gene TRBJ1-4, with TRBD1 identical over 7 bases. The CDR3 runs 12 residues. Germline V gene lookup returns CDR1 MDHEN and CDR2 SYDVKM. Trimming at V came to 10 bases and at J to 10 bases, leaving 9 bases not matched to a gene.

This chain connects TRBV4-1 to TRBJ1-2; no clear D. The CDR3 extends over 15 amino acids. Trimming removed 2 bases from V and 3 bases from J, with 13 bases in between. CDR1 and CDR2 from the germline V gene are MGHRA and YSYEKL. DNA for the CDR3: TGCGCCAGCAGCCAAAGTTATGGCACCTACTATGGCTACACCTTC. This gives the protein CASSQSYGTYYGYTF.

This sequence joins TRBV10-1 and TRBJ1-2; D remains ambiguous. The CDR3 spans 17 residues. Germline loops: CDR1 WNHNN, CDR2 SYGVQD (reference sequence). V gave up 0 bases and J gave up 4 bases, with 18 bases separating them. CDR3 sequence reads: CASSESKGGPHPYGYTF. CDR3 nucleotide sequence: TGCGCCAGCAGTGAGTCCAAAGGAGGGCCGCACCCCTATGGCTACACCTTC.

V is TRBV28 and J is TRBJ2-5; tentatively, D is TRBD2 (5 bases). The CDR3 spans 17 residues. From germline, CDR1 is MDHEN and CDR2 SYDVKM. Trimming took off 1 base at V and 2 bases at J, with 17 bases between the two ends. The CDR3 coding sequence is TGTGCCAGCAGTTTATTTCGCCTTACCCCGGGGCAAGAGACCCAGTACTTC. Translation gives CASSLFRLTPGQETQYF.

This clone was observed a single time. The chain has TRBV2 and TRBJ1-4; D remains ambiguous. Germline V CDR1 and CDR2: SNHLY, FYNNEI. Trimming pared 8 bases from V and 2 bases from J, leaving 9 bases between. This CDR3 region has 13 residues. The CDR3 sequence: CASLSRTNEKLFF. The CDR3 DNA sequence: TGTGCCAGCCTAAGTCGGACTAATGAAAAACTGTTTTTT. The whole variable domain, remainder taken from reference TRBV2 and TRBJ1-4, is EPEVTQTPSHQVTQMGQEVILRCVPISNHLYFYWYRQILGQKVEFLVSFYNNEISEKSEIFDDQFSVERPDGSNFTLKIRSTKLEDSAMYFCASLSRTNEKLFFGSGTQLSVL.